A single sample gave rise to the 20 T cell receptor beta chains below, sequenced in a study of OX40 agonist ivuxolimab in advanced cancers. TCRdb's table, derived via immunoSEQ multiplex PCR, lists solely in-frame clones and lacks some. The sample has about 80,000 clones; 85% to 95% are singletons. The sequencing used CD4+ or CD8+ T cells sorted from blood, collected in a trial of the OX40 agonist ivuxolimab. Every receptor here comes from an adult with an advanced solid tumor such as melanoma, head and neck, liver or kidney cancer.

The CDR3 here is CASRPPWVEANEQFF. CDR3 DNA: TGTGCCAGCAGACCCCCCTGGGTTGAGGCCAATGAGCAGTTCTTC. The chain employs TRBV27 and TRBJ2-1; no clear D gene. The CDR3 covers 15 residues. V was trimmed by 6 bases and J by 6 bases, leaving 18 bases between them. Germline CDR1 and CDR2: MNHEY and SMNVEV (reference sequence).

The chain employs TRBV10-1 and TRBJ2-2; D remains ambiguous. This CDR3 comprises 13 residues. V was pared by 6 bases and J by 3 bases, with 8 bases between. Germline V gene lookup returns CDR1 WNHNN and CDR2 SYGVQD (reference sequence). The CDR3 nucleotides read TGCGCCAGCAGCTTAGGTTACACCGGGGAGCTGTTTTTT. The encoded protein is CASSLGYTGELFF.

This chain joins TRBV18 and TRBJ2-1, with 8 bases fitting TRBD1. CDR1 KGHSH and CDR2 LQKENI come from the germline V gene. Trimming cost V 3 bases and J 6 bases; bases outside gene matches: 10. The CDR3 is made up of 16 amino acids. This CDR3 reads CASSPMVGQGGNEQFF. For the CDR3, the DNA is TGTGCCAGCTCACCCATGGTAGGACAGGGAGGCAATGAGCAGTTCTTC.

The CDR3 sequence is CASSRTQDLYEQYF. The CDR3 nucleotides are TGTGCCAGCAGTCGCACGCAGGATCTCTACGAGCAGTACTTC. The V call is TRBV6-6, the J call TRBJ2-7; D not resolved. The length of the CDR3 is 14 residues. V dropped 5 bases and J dropped 3 bases, with 14 bases sitting between them. CDR1 is MNHNY and CDR2 is SVGAGI in the germline V gene (reference sequence).

This chain uses TRBV6-5 with TRBJ2-1; D is unresolved. CDR1 and CDR2 (germline): MNHEY, SVGAGI. Trimming stripped 4 bases from V and 12 bases from J, with 13 bases between. The CDR3 totals 12 residues. This chain's CDR3 is CASSSSGELQFF. The CDR3 DNA follows: TGTGCCAGCAGTTCCTCGGGCGAGTTGCAGTTCTTC.

The J gene is TRBJ2-7, the V gene TRBV7-2; the D gene is possibly TRBD1 (5 bases). Trimming took 4 bases from V and 7 from J, leaving 11 bases between them. The germline gives CDR1 SGHTA, CDR2 FQGNSA. The CDR3 covers 12 residues. For the CDR3, the DNA is TGTGCCAGCAGCTGGCAGGGTGGGGAGCAGTACTTC. This translates into CASSWQGGEQYF.

This sequence joins TRBV19 and TRBJ2-6; a possible D gene is TRBD1 (6 bases). CDR1 is LNHDA and CDR2 is SQIVND in the germline V gene (reference sequence). The CDR3 spans 18 residues. Trimming removed 0 bases at V and 1 base at J, with 13 bases between. The CDR3 protein is CASSIDARGWSGANVLTF. The CDR3 region has the DNA TGTGCCAGTAGTATAGACGCCAGGGGCTGGTCTGGGGCCAACGTCCTGACTTTC.

V is TRBV5-1 and J is TRBJ2-5, with 11 bases lining up with TRBD2. The germline CDR1 and CDR2 sequences are SGHRS and YFSETQ. The CDR3 runs to 16 residues. Trimming at V came to 0 bases and at J to 3 bases, leaving 4 bases not matched to a gene. CDR3 DNA: TGCGCCAGCAGCTTGGGAGTTAGCGGGGGGGAAGAGACCCAGTACTTC. Its protein product is CASSLGVSGGEETQYF.

The CDR3 spells CASSPPGQSEAFF. CDR3 nucleotides: TGTGCCAGCTCACCACCAGGACAGTCGGAAGCTTTCTTT. The rearrangement links TRBV18 to TRBJ1-1; tentative D call: TRBD1 (6 bases). Per germline, CDR1 KGHSH and CDR2 LQKENI. The CDR3 length is 13 residues. V dropped 0 bases and J dropped 8 bases, with 10 bases sitting between them.

As concerns this clone: Different DNA sequences within this sample yield the same CDR3. The chain carries TRBV28 and TRBJ2-7; a weak D match, TRBD1 (6 bases). This CDR3 spans 13 amino acids. Trimming removed 8 bases from V and 2 bases from J, with 13 bases in between. In germline, CDR1 is MDHEN, CDR2 SYDVKM. CDR3 amino acids: CASRTDSAYEQYF. CDR3 nucleotides: TGTGCCAGCCGTACGGACAGTGCCTACGAGCAGTACTTC.

This rearrangement joins TRBV4-3 to TRBJ1-2; 8 bases agree with TRBD1. The junction had 4 bases not matched to a gene; V was cut back by 2 bases and J by 5 bases. Germline V gene lookup returns CDR1 LGHNA and CDR2 YSLEER. The CDR3 has 14 amino acids. CDR3 sequence: CASSQPDRAYGYTF. The CDR3, as DNA: TGCGCCAGCAGCCAACCGGACAGGGCTTATGGCTACACCTTC.

V and J are TRBV28 and TRBJ1-5; no clear D. Looked up from germline, CDR1 is MDHEN and CDR2 is SYDVKM. Trimming removed 3 bases from V and 6 bases from J, with 6 bases in between. This CDR3 comprises 12 residues. CDR3 sequence: CASSLRAQPQHF. Here the CDR3 DNA reads TGTGCCAGCAGTTTGAGGGCTCAGCCCCAGCATTTT.

This rearrangement joins TRBV11-3 to TRBJ2-1; D is possibly TRBD1 (6 bases). Trimming pared 5 bases from V and 7 bases from J, leaving 12 bases between. The germline CDR1 and CDR2 sequences are SGHNT and YENEEA. The CDR3 sequence is 13 residues long. The chain's CDR3 is CASSPGTYNEQFF. The CDR3 DNA sequence: TGTGCCAGCAGCCCCGGGACATATAATGAGCAGTTCTTC.

The chain links TRBV28 to TRBJ2-7; 9 bases fit TRBD1. V shed 5 bases, J shed 4 bases, and the junction held 12 bases outside the gene matches. The germline CDR1 and CDR2 sequences are MDHEN and SYDVKM. The CDR3 has 16 amino acids. The CDR3 DNA follows: TGTGCCAGCAGTACAACAGGGGGCCTGATCCTATACGAGCAGTACTTC. This sequence encodes CASSTTGGLILYEQYF.

The gene calls are TRBV30 and TRBJ1-1; possible D gene TRBD1, 6 bases. CDR1 is GTSNPN, CDR2 SVGIG, per germline (reference sequence). The CDR3 contains 14 residues. The V and J ends lost 3 bases and 3 bases respectively, with 14 bases between them. The CDR3 here is CAWRKGGCYTEAFF. The CDR3 DNA sequence: TGTGCCTGGAGGAAGGGGGGCTGTTACACTGAAGCTTTCTTT.

The CDR3 DNA reads as TGTGCCAGCAGTTACGGGGCCACAGATACGCAGTATTTT. It translates to CASSYGATDTQYF. V usage is TRBV6-5 and J usage is TRBJ2-3, with a possible D match to TRBD1 (5 bases). This CDR3 comprises 13 residues. The germline V gene encodes CDR1 MNHEY and CDR2 SVGAGI. V was shortened by 2 bases and J by 2 bases, with 5 bases between the two germline ends.

The rearrangement links TRBV29-1 to TRBJ2-7; D possibly corresponds to TRBD1 (6 bases). There are 12 residues in the CDR3. The germline V and J ends were trimmed by 5 bases and 2 bases, with 10 bases remaining between them. Germline V CDR1 and CDR2: SQVTM, ANQGSEA. CDR3 bases: TGCAGCGTTACCACAGGGACCTACGAGCAGTACTTC. Its protein is CSVTTGTYEQYF.

The gene calls are TRBV29-1 and TRBJ1-2, with 11 bases lining up with TRBD1. With 5 bases clipped from V and 0 bases from J, the junction kept 17 bases outside the gene matches. The CDR3 runs to 19 residues. CDR1 SQVTM and CDR2 ANQGSEA come from the germline V gene. Here the CDR3 reads CSVSGQGGGLITANYGYTF. CDR3 in DNA: TGCAGCGTTTCGGGACAGGGGGGAGGGTTAATAACGGCTAACTATGGCTACACCTTC.

This clone came up once. This chain uses TRBV6-4 with TRBJ2-3; 13 positions agree with TRBD2. The CDR3 totals 19 residues. In germline, CDR1 is MRHNA, CDR2 SNTAGT. Trimming removed 5 bases from V and 4 bases from J; junction bases left unmatched: 15. This CDR3 is CASSRTSGRADFQSDTQYF. The DNA of the CDR3 is TGTGCCAGCAGTAGAACTAGCGGGAGGGCCGATTTTCAGTCAGATACGCAGTATTTT.

The rearrangement uses TRBV9 and TRBJ1-4; 10 nucleotides line up with TRBD1. The V segment lost 7 bases and the J segment 6 bases; nucleotides outside the gene matches: 6. This CDR3 contains 14 residues. CDR1 and CDR2 (germline): SGDLS, YYNGEE. The CDR3 loop is CASCRGTGDEKLFF. The CDR3, as DNA: TGTGCCAGCTGTAGGGGGACAGGGGATGAAAAACTGTTTTTT. The entire variable domain, with the rest obtained from reference TRBV9 and TRBJ1-4, is as follows: DSGVTQTPKHLITATGQRVTLRCSPRSGDLSVYWYQQSLDQGLQFLIQYYNGEERAKGNILERFSAQQFPDLHSELNLSSLELGDSALYFCASCRGTGDEKLFFGSGTQLSVL.